Listed below are T cell receptor beta chains from one sample, sequenced in a study of blood T cell repertoires in COVID-19. The assay was immunoSEQ multiplex PCR, and TCRdb's table has in-frame clones only and misses some. The sample records fewer than 200,000 clones, roughly 87% being singletons. Source material: peripheral blood. Every receptor here comes from a woman aged 60 to 75 who had recovered from COVID-19. CDR3s include the opening cysteine and the closing phenylalanine or tryptophan. Rows may omit the clone size; those that give it use once, few, many or a size class.

size: .; J: TRBJ2-7; V: TRBV10-2; CDR3: CASKRQKNYEQYF
size: .; J: TRBJ1-3; V: TRBV7-9; CDR3: CASSPPGSGNTIYF
size: .; J: TRBJ2-2; V: TRBV11-3; CDR3: CASSVSGGAFGELFF
size: .; J: TRBJ1-1; V: TRBV30; CDR3: CAWSGTGEAFF
size: .; J: TRBJ1-5; V: TRBV28; CDR3: CASSLDGSNQPQHF
size: .; J: TRBJ1-2; V: TRBV4-1; CDR3: CASSQDPARGYNYGYTF
size: .; J: TRBJ2-2; V: TRBV3-1/TRBV3-2; CDR3: CASSPRAGELFF
size: .; J: TRBJ1-6; V: TRBV5-1; CDR3: CASSLTGGPLHF
size: .; J: TRBJ2-3; V: TRBV5-1; CDR3: CASSPVMGGTDTQYF
size: .; J: TRBJ1-2; V: TRBV7-9; CDR3: CASSKTGRYGYTF
size: .; J: TRBJ2-1; V: TRBV5-4; CDR3: CASSPYGGGAREQFF
size: .; J: TRBJ2-3; V: TRBV6-2/TRBV6-3; CDR3: CASSYPRTGRDTQYF
size: .; J: TRBJ1-2; V: TRBV24-1; CDR3: CATSAGGSYGYTF
size: few; J: TRBJ1-6; V: TRBV23-1; CDR3: CASDSGGNSPLHF
size: .; J: TRBJ1-1; V: TRBV6-1; CDR3: CASSETLGGRGDEAFF
size: .; J: TRBJ2-5; V: TRBV27; CDR3: CASSPLTGGRETQYF
size: .; J: TRBJ2-1; V: TRBV19; CDR3: CASSTLTSGGGYEQFF
size: .; J: TRBJ1-2; V: TRBV11-2; CDR3: CASSLRDTGAYGYTF
size: .; J: TRBJ2-2; V: TRBV28; CDR3: CATERGDIGELFF
size: .; J: TRBJ2-3; V: TRBV5-5; CDR3: CASSLAGLAGGPGTDTQYF
size: .; J: TRBJ2-3; V: TRBV7-3; CDR3: CASSRQGRTDTQYF
size: .; J: TRBJ1-5; V: TRBV7-9; CDR3: CASEQDANQPQHF
size: .; J: TRBJ2-3; V: TRBV10-1; CDR3: CASRASRGATDTQYF
size: .; J: TRBJ1-2; V: TRBV18; CDR3: CASSPGQGVDGYTF
size: few; J: TRBJ2-3; V: TRBV7-2; CDR3: CASSRGRGGTDTQYF
size: .; J: TRBJ1-2; V: TRBV28; CDR3: CASSLEGSSYASYGYTF
size: .; J: TRBJ2-3; V: TRBV11-2; CDR3: CASSRFTGGILTDTQYF
size: .; J: TRBJ2-5; V: TRBV3-1/TRBV3-2; CDR3: CASSLAGTGQETQYF
size: .; J: TRBJ1-1; V: TRBV7-2; CDR3: CASSLGPDRVVAFF
size: .; J: TRBJ2-2; V: TRBV11-1; CDR3: CASTSGTGSTGELFF
size: .; J: TRBJ2-4; V: TRBV7-9; CDR3: CASSLPGQGSNIQYF